Listed below are T cell receptor beta chains from one sample, sequenced in a study of beta chain features in type 1 diabetes. Only in-frame clones appear in the TCRdb table, and some are missing; sequencing was by immunoSEQ multiplex PCR. The sample lists 450,000 to 600,000 clones, approximately 30% occurring once. Sequencing was done on a sample of naive CD4+ T cells from blood. Receptor source: a man aged 18 to 35 in good health. The CDR3 runs from the conserved cysteine through the conserved F or W. Size tells how often a clone was seen (once, few, many) or the class of an expanded clone, and some rows leave it out.

clone_size j_call v_call cdr3_aa
NA TRBJ2-3 TRBV18 CASSPRLTSGRGDTQYF
NA TRBJ2-3 TRBV10-3 CAIRNSGRPGDTQYF
NA TRBJ2-3 TRBV6-5 CASRYRVGDTQYF
NA TRBJ2-1 TRBV5-1 CASSADRVSYNEQFF
few TRBJ1-1 TRBV9 CASNGAAMNTEAFF
few TRBJ2-4 TRBV5-5 CASSLIEGTKNIQYF
NA TRBJ2-1 TRBV9 CASSVVGTSDEQFF
few TRBJ2-5 TRBV15 CATSGQAPPGETQYF
few TRBJ2-1 TRBV29-1 CSVGRAGPSNEQFF
NA TRBJ2-7 TRBV10-3 CAIKGGSYEQYF
NA TRBJ2-7 TRBV29-1 CSVSGTASTYEQYF
NA TRBJ2-1 TRBV2 CASKQEAGGPEQFF
NA TRBJ2-5 TRBV7-9 CASSPRTGSGTQYF
few TRBJ2-3 TRBV28 CASSRLAGWADTQYF
few TRBJ1-1 TRBV7-2 CASSLDRGTEAFF
few TRBJ2-7 TRBV29-1 CSVGGGSYEQYF
NA TRBJ1-2 TRBV5-1 CASSRGQAYVEDGYTF
few TRBJ1-3 TRBV30 CAWSPRNSGNTIYF
few TRBJ2-7 TRBV5-1 CASSLHRESYEQYF
NA TRBJ1-5 TRBV30 CAWSVPVGGAQPQHF
NA TRBJ2-2 TRBV5-1 CASSLGRPTGELFF
few TRBJ2-5 TRBV30 CAWSLTGGSRETQYF
NA TRBJ2-3 TRBV9 CASTKASGARTDTQYF
NA TRBJ2-5 TRBV21-1 CASSSRALRETQYF
few TRBJ1-5 TRBV30 CAWRPAGMGNQPQHF
few TRBJ2-1 TRBV14 CASSQDLSGAYNEQFF
NA TRBJ2-3 TRBV4-2 CASSQGQTTDTQYF
few TRBJ1-1 TRBV9 CASSAEPSGGTEAFF